Included here is one T cell receptor (beta chain) sequence, with context. The clone's antigen remains unknown. Base qualities are not recorded, but no much larger clone differs from it by a single base. The collaborating institutions used their own protocols to collect whole blood in K2EDTA tubes. Collaborator samples were shipped for TCRbeta analysis as frozen whole blood, isolated PBMCs, or DNA extracted from either sample type. The junction carries 15 bases between V and J, which are trimmed by 4 bases and 4 bases respectively. According to the germline V gene, CDR1 reads SGHRS and CDR2 reads YFSETQ. Reading from cysteine to phenylalanine, the CDR3 counts 15 amino acids. Of the read, only the CDR3 DNA is kept; its 45 bases are in frame from base 1. These data originate in a study of blood T cell repertoires in COVID-19 (TCRdb year 2020). Describing the broader study: Samples from collaborators originated in the United States, Italy and Spain and spanned both the acute and convalescent phases of COVID-19. Where available, HLA class I and class II types were taken from metadata supplied by the sample provider and were not determined by assay-based typing. Nearly every sample came with metadata listing a de-identified subject ID, COVID-19 status, age in years and sex. The prospective study material was composed of cDNA or gDNA derived from T cells, B-cell-depleted T cells, or PBMCs. Subjects who had been exposed to COVID-19, were actively infected with it, or had recovered from it provided the deeply sampled blood TCRbeta repertoires that made up the dataset. The repertoires were released in a freely available public database intended as a resource for research on the immune response to SARS-CoV-2. The samples were drawn from the first 160 participants of the ongoing ImmuneRACE study and from over a thousand subjects provided by 6 global collaborators. Paper-wide results and their limitations: The quantity of clinical and demographic metadata differed by source and by participant and was supplied without curation.

The immunoSEQ Assay, a bias-controlled multiplex PCR, was used to amplify TCRbeta CDR3 regions from genomic DNA. Turning to the authors' computational methods: Nucleated cell counts per sample were estimated from amplification of reference gene primers within the assay. To quantify the absolute abundance of each unique TCRbeta CDR3 rearrangement, sequence reads were collapsed and filtered. For each sample, productive Simpson clonality was calculated as the square root of Simpson's diversity index across productive rearrangements. The clones in this table, taken by TCRdb from immuneACCESS, are in-frame only. Not every clone is retained; where verified, under half of the shortfall comes from an unresolved V gene, and the cause of the rest is unknown. The DNA was the basis for D and trimming; V, J and clone size are from that table. The sample records 180,000 or so clones, about 85% of which are singletons. In total, the top ten clones hold around 5.2% of the sample.

The specimen was peripheral blood. The source of this sequence is a woman aged 80 or over with acute or convalescent COVID-19. The rearrangement combines TRBV5-1 with TRBJ1-3, with TRBD1 tentatively as D gene (5 bases match). The CDR3 reads CASSVDSPGGNTIYF. The nucleotide sequence is TGCGCCAGCAGCGTCGACAGCCCTGGGGGAAACACCATATATTTT.